This T cell receptor beta chain derives from a study of early stage breast cancer tumors. Study-level information: About 70% of the 16 invasive tumors were ER+, PR+ and HER2-.

This CDR3 is built from 14 residues. The germline gives CDR1 SGHRS, CDR2 YFSETQ. V gave up 0 bases and J gave up 1 base, with 7 bases separating them. The method was immunoSEQ multiplex PCR; TCRdb's version includes in-frame clones alone and lacks a portion of them. The repertoire holds roughly 20,000 clones, with around 83% as singletons. The rearrangement links TRBV5-1 to TRBJ1-1; D is possibly TRBD1 (5 bases). Sequencing input: blood. This sequence was found in a person between 65 and 79 years old with breast cancer. The DNA for the CDR3 is TGCGCCAGCAGCTTGGGACAGACGAACACTGAAGCTTTCTTT. This sequence encodes CASSLGQTNTEAFF.